These 31 T cell receptor beta chains originate from one sample sequenced in a study of blood T cell repertoires in COVID-19. Data came from immunoSEQ multiplex PCR; TCRdb stores just in-frame clones and leaves some out. The table has roughly 100,000 clones, approximately 77% seen once. The sequencing input was peripheral blood. These receptors all stem from a woman older than 75 with acute or convalescent COVID-19.

The chain carries TRBV7-8 and TRBJ2-5; 9 bases are a match to TRBD2. Trimming removed 1 base from V and 4 bases from J; junction bases left unmatched: 4. From germline, CDR1 is SGHVS and CDR2 FQNEAQ. The CDR3 contains 15 residues. CDR3 DNA sequence: TGTGCCAGCAGCTTAGGCGGACTAGCGAGAGAGACCCAGTACTTC. Translating gives CASSLGGLARETQYF.

The V gene is TRBV15, the J gene TRBJ1-5, with D possibly TRBD1 on 5 matching bases. The CDR3 sequence is 14 residues long. The ends were cut back, 0 bases at V and 6 bases at J, with 9 bases in the middle. Germline assignment: CDR1 LNHNV and CDR2 YYDKDF (reference sequence). The CDR3 loop reads CATSRDLGAQPQHF. The CDR3 DNA reads as TGTGCCACCAGCAGAGATCTAGGGGCTCAGCCCCAGCATTTT.

The V call is TRBV6-1, the J call TRBJ2-1; 12 bases match TRBD2. Germline assignment: CDR1 MNHNS and CDR2 SASEGT. This CDR3 region has 16 residues. Trimming cost V 6 bases and J 2 bases; bases outside gene matches: 5. The CDR3 DNA reads as TGTGCCAGCAGGGAACCTAGCGGGGGGGCCTACAATGAGCAGTTCTTC. Its protein is CASREPSGGAYNEQFF.

Only a few counts were recorded for this clone. The gene calls are TRBV5-1 and TRBJ2-7; TRBD1 agrees at 8 bases. The CDR3 loop spans 14 amino acids. Germline V lookup: CDR1 SGHRS, CDR2 YFSETQ. V lost 0 bases and J lost 2; bases outside the gene matches: 1. The CDR3 DNA follows: TGCGCCAGCAGCTTGGACAGGGGGGCCTACGAGCAGTACTTC. Amino acid sequence: CASSLDRGAYEQYF.

The CDR3, as DNA: TGTGCCAGCAGCAAAGCACAAAGCAATCAGCCCCAGCATTTT. Protein product: CASSKAQSNQPQHF. The chain recombines TRBV21-1 with TRBJ1-5; TRBD1, as called in the table, went unchecked against the DNA. TRBV21-1 is noted as a pseudogene. The CDR3 has 14 residues.

This chain joins TRBV6-5 and TRBJ2-7; TRBD1 aligns across 10 bases. This CDR3 comprises 16 residues. Trimming removed 4 bases from V and 2 bases from J; junction bases left unmatched: 8. Germline V gene lookup returns CDR1 MNHEY and CDR2 SVGAGI. This CDR3 is CASSWGTGEGTYEQYF. In nucleotides, the CDR3 is TGTGCCAGCAGTTGGGGGACAGGGGAAGGGACCTACGAGCAGTACTTC.

V usage is TRBV5-4 and J usage is TRBJ1-2; maybe TRBD1 (5 bases). Germline values: CDR1 SGHNT, CDR2 YYREEE (reference sequence). The CDR3 runs 14 residues. V was pared by 0 bases and J by 4 bases, with 10 bases between. In DNA, the CDR3 is TGTGCCAGCAGCTTGGCGGCAGGGCTCTATGGCTACACCTTC. Translating it yields CASSLAAGLYGYTF.

V usage is TRBV3-1 (or the pseudogene TRBV3-2) and J usage is TRBJ2-1; 7 bases agree with TRBD2. The CDR3 spans 14 residues. V lost 2 bases and J lost 8; bases outside the gene matches: 6. Germline V gene lookup returns CDR1 LGHDT and CDR2 YNNKEL (reference sequence). CDR3 sequence (DNA): TGTGCCAGCAGCCAAAGCGGGGCAGGCCATGAGCAGTTCTTC. This translates into CASSQSGAGHEQFF.

V gene TRBV2 combines with J gene TRBJ2-5; D is perhaps TRBD1 (5 bases). The germline gives CDR1 SNHLY, CDR2 FYNNEI. The CDR3 loop spans 14 amino acids. Trimming cost V 5 bases and J 5 bases, with 15 bases left between them. The CDR3 DNA is TGTGCCAGCAGTACTCAGGGTTTTGGGGAGACCCAGTACTTC. The encoded protein is CASSTQGFGETQYF.

This rearrangement joins TRBV5-1 to TRBJ1-5; D unclear. Germline V gene lookup returns CDR1 SGHRS and CDR2 YFSETQ. The CDR3 covers 13 residues. The V and J ends lost 0 bases and 7 bases respectively, with 8 bases between them. The CDR3 loop is CASSLGGRQPQHF. CDR3 coding DNA: TGCGCCAGCAGCTTGGGAGGAAGGCAGCCCCAGCATTTT.

The chain uses TRBV27 and TRBJ2-7, with 14 bases aligning to TRBD2. V shed 5 bases and J 5 bases; nucleotides not matched to a gene: 5. From germline, CDR1 is MNHEY and CDR2 SMNVEV (reference sequence). This CDR3 is 15 amino acids long. CDR3 sequence: CASSMGLAGEDEQYF. The CDR3 DNA reads TGTGCCAGCAGTATGGGACTAGCGGGGGAGGACGAGCAGTACTTC.

This clone was seen a few times. The V and J genes are TRBV4-1 and TRBJ2-2; D perhaps matches TRBD2 (7 bases). Trimming took off 3 bases at V and 6 bases at J, with 17 bases between the two ends. Germline values: CDR1 MGHRA, CDR2 YSYEKL. The CDR3 spans 16 residues. CDR3 residues: CASSHPRGGDAGELFF. In DNA, the CDR3 is TGCGCCAGCAGCCACCCCAGAGGGGGGGATGCCGGGGAGCTGTTTTTT.

The J gene is TRBJ2-1, the V gene TRBV2; 8 bases agree with TRBD2. Per germline, CDR1 SNHLY and CDR2 FYNNEI. Germline trimming cut 0 bases from V and 8 bases from J; bases unmatched to any gene: 15. The CDR3 has 18 amino acids. CDR3 protein: CASSEAPPGSGSPDEQFF. CDR3 bases: TGTGCCAGCAGTGAAGCCCCGCCGGGGAGCGGGAGCCCGGATGAGCAGTTCTTC.

This sequence joins TRBV20-1 and TRBJ2-7; D may correspond to TRBD1 or TRBD2 (7 bases each). There are 15 residues in the CDR3. Deletions cut 3 bases from V and 0 bases from J, with 15 bases between. Germline assignment: CDR1 DFQATT and CDR2 SNEGSKA (reference sequence). CDR3: CSASEGAGASYEQYF. For the CDR3, the DNA is TGCAGTGCTAGTGAGGGGGCGGGGGCCTCCTACGAGCAGTACTTC.

The chain is built from TRBV21-1 and TRBJ1-6; the listed D gene, TRBD1, was not tested against the DNA. TRBV21-1 is a known pseudogene. The CDR3 has 15 amino acids. The CDR3 DNA follows: TGTGCCAGCGCCCCCGGGACAAGACATAATTCACCCCTCCACTTT. This translates into CASAPGTRHNSPLHF.

A single count supports this clone. This sequence joins TRBV6-5 and TRBJ2-7; 7 bases line up with TRBD2. The CDR3 extends over 13 amino acids. Germline CDR1 is MNHEY and CDR2 is SVGAGI. The V gene end was trimmed by 6 bases and the J gene end by 4 bases; junction bases not matched to a gene: 6. As DNA, the CDR3 is TGTGCCAGCAGGGCTGCAGCGGGGTACGAGCAGTACTTC. It is translated as CASRAAAGYEQYF.

The chain employs TRBV2 and TRBJ1-6; D might be TRBD1 (6 bases). This CDR3 has 15 residues. The ends were cut back, 3 bases at V and 5 bases at J, with 11 bases in the middle. Germline V gene data show CDR1 as SNHLY and CDR2 as FYNNEI. CDR3 in amino acids: CASSETGRHNSPLHF. DNA of the CDR3: TGTGCCAGCAGTGAGACAGGTAGACATAATTCACCCCTCCACTTT.

J is TRBJ1-1 and V is TRBV10-2, with D maybe TRBD1 (5 bases). V was clipped by 5 bases and J by 1 base, with 14 bases between them. The V gene's germline CDR1 is WSHSY and CDR2 SAAADI. CDR3 length: 15 amino acids. The CDR3 DNA is TGCGCCAGCAGTCCCGGGGGGTGGGGGAACACTGAAGCTTTCTTT. Amino acid sequence: CASSPGGWGNTEAFF.

The chain joins TRBV6-1 to TRBJ1-5; the D gene is possibly TRBD1 (6 bases). The CDR3 sequence is 16 residues long. Germline values: CDR1 MNHNS, CDR2 SASEGT. The V gene lost 3 bases and the J gene lost 3 bases, with 15 bases spanning the gap. CDR3 in DNA: TGTGCCAGCAGTGATCCCACGGGACACGACAATCAGCCCCAGCATTTT. This encodes CASSDPTGHDNQPQHF.

The V and J genes are TRBV2 and TRBJ1-5; 9 nucleotides agree with TRBD1. The J segment lost 7 bases and the V segment lost 4 bases, leaving 5 bases of the junction unmatched. Germline V gene data show CDR1 as SNHLY and CDR2 as FYNNEI. The CDR3 length is 14 residues. The CDR3 sequence is CASSVDRGGQPQHF. The CDR3 nucleotides are TGTGCCAGCAGTGTGGACAGGGGCGGGCAGCCCCAGCATTTT.

This chain links TRBV5-6 with TRBJ2-7; 7 bases are a match to TRBD1. V gave up 2 bases and J gave up 13 bases; unmatched junction bases: 18. The length of the CDR3 is 15 residues. Per the germline V gene, CDR1 is SGHDT and CDR2 is YYEEEE. In DNA, the CDR3 is TGTGCCAGCAGCTTTTCACAAACCGGACAGGTGACGCTATACTTC. Translated, it gives CASSFSQTGQVTLYF.

As regards this clone: Distinct nucleotide sequences in the sample also encode this CDR3. The gene calls are TRBV19 and TRBJ1-1; 8 bases are shared with TRBD1. Germline V lookup: CDR1 LNHDA, CDR2 SQIVND (reference sequence). The CDR3 spans 14 residues. J was trimmed by 1 base and V by 5 bases; bases with no gene match: 3. CDR3 protein: CASSDRGRNTEAFF. The CDR3 DNA is TGTGCCAGTAGTGACAGGGGAAGGAACACTGAAGCTTTCTTT.

V and J are TRBV12-3 or TRBV12-4 and TRBJ1-3; D is ambiguous. Between the trimmed V and J ends, which lost 4 bases and 0 bases, there was a span of 4 bases. The CDR3 has 13 residues. In DNA, the CDR3 is TGTGCCAGCAGTTCAGTCTCTGGAAACACCATATATTTT. Protein product: CASSSVSGNTIYF.

The CDR3 DNA reads as TGTGCCAGCAAACCCACTGTTAGCGGGTGGTCCTACGAGCAGTACTTC. Protein: CASKPTVSGWSYEQYF. This chain links TRBV27 with TRBJ2-7, with 7 bases aligning to TRBD2. Germline CDR1 MNHEY, CDR2 SMNVEV (reference sequence). Trimming cost V 7 bases and J 1 base; bases outside gene matches: 13. This CDR3 is 16 amino acids long.

V and J are TRBV6-2 or TRBV6-3 and TRBJ2-5, with 11 bases that match TRBD1. Germline V gives CDR1 MNHEY, CDR2 SVGEGT. This CDR3 has 16 amino acids. J gave up 6 bases and V 6 bases, and 12 bases lay outside the gene matches. CDR3 sequence (DNA): TGTGCCAGCAGCACCGCCGGGACAGGGGGTTTCAAGACCCAGTACTTC. Protein sequence: CASSTAGTGGFKTQYF.

The gene calls are TRBV4-3 and TRBJ1-2; D perhaps matches TRBD1 (5 bases). CDR1 is LGHNA and CDR2 is YSLEER in the germline V gene. The length of the CDR3 is 20 residues. V lost 3 bases and J 6 bases, leaving 32 bases between the germline ends. DNA of the CDR3: TGCGCCAGCAGCCAGATCGCGTTGGGGCAAGTTGGAGGGGCAAGGGATGGCTACACCTTC. The encoded protein is CASSQIALGQVGGARDGYTF.

This chain links TRBV10-2 with TRBJ2-3; TRBD2 matches 12 bases. Trimming at V came to 2 bases and at J to 6 bases, leaving 15 bases not matched to a gene. The V gene's germline CDR1 is WSHSY and CDR2 SAAADI. This CDR3 has 19 residues. CDR3 in amino acids: CASSEDPLAGGLFWDTQYF. In DNA form, the CDR3 reads TGCGCCAGCAGTGAGGATCCACTAGCGGGAGGCCTGTTTTGGGATACGCAGTATTTT.

The V and J genes are TRBV19 and TRBJ1-2; D not resolved. V dropped 6 bases and J dropped 4 bases, with 15 bases sitting between them. Per germline, CDR1 LNHDA and CDR2 SQIVND (reference sequence). The CDR3 is 14 amino acids. The CDR3 bases are TGTGCCAGTAGCCCAGGTCCGAACCCCTATGGCTACACCTTC. This codes for CASSPGPNPYGYTF.

As regards this clone: Other DNA sequences in the sample encode the same CDR3. The chain couples TRBV5-1 to TRBJ2-6; D gene uncertain. Looked up from germline, CDR1 is SGHRS and CDR2 is YFSETQ. CDR3 length equals 14 residues. Trimming shortened V by 6 bases and J by 0 bases, and 7 bases separated the two germline ends. The CDR3 DNA reads TGCGCCAGCACCCAAATCTCTGGGGCCAACGTCCTGACTTTC. This encodes CASTQISGANVLTF.

The chain combines TRBV6-5 with TRBJ1-5; D possibly corresponds to TRBD1 (5 bases). V was cut by 8 bases and J by 2 bases, with 10 bases left in between. This CDR3 is built from 13 residues. Germline assignment: CDR1 MNHEY and CDR2 SVGAGI. CDR3 sequence reads: CASGVRGNQPQHF. CDR3 DNA sequence: TGTGCCAGCGGGGTCAGGGGCAATCAGCCCCAGCATTTT.

The chain couples TRBV18 to TRBJ1-1, with TRBD1 matching over 7 bases. Germline lookup yields CDR1 KGHSH and CDR2 LQKENI. This CDR3 comprises 14 residues. V lost 4 bases, J lost 8 bases, and 10 bases stayed unmatched. CDR3 residues: CASSLGTVPLEAFF. CDR3 sequence (DNA): TGTGCCAGCTCACTTGGGACAGTCCCTTTAGAAGCTTTCTTT.